This T cell receptor beta chain was documented in a study of CD4 T cells in relation to SARS-CoV-2 and coronaviruses. Across the study: After roughly 11 days of antigen culture, PBMC TCR beta CDR3s were sequenced. No peptide or an HIV-1 Nef peptide pool served as negative control.

Remarks on this clone: The antigen remains unidentified.

CD4+ T cells from unexposed donors were obtained before the COVID-19 pandemic (2011-2018). After nine to ten days of culture, CD4+ T cells were isolated. Testing used SARS-CoV-2 S/N and four cold-coronavirus spikes on unexposed-donor CD4+ T cells, cells permitting. About 2 million PBMCs per well were cultured with around 10 IU/ml IL-2. The germline CDR1 and CDR2 sequences are LNHDA and SQIVND (reference sequence). The CDR3 length is 15 residues. V was pared by 3 bases and J by 2 bases, with 10 bases between. Assay: immunoSEQ multiplex PCR; the TCRdb copy retains only in-frame clones and omits some. The repertoire holds 20,000 to 25,000 clones, with 74% as singletons.

The chain links TRBV19 to TRBJ1-4; weak D call: TRBD1 (5 bases). This clonotype was obtained from a human donor in good health. Specimen: CD4+ T cells from PBMCs, cultured in vitro. The CDR3: CASSIKYRTNEKLFF. CDR3 in DNA: TGTGCCAGTAGTATCAAGTACAGGACTAATGAAAAACTGTTTTTT.